Listed below are T cell receptor beta chains from one sample, sequenced in a study of shared clonotypes between healthy human individuals. TCRdb's copy holds only in-frame clones and misses some; the assay was immunoSEQ multiplex PCR. The sample shows roughly 770,000 clones, approximately 96% of them seen only once. What was sequenced was naive CD8+ T cells sorted from blood. The receptors derive from a man between 25 and 39 years old in good health. Both conserved end residues are part of each CDR3. Fields, in order: CDR3 length, clone size, V gene, J gene, D gene, CDR3 protein, CDR3 DNA. The D gene is left open where the match is weak. The size of a clone is reported for some rows only, either as once, few or many, or as a class for expanded clones.

len: 13
abundance: .
v_gene: TRBV7-9
j_gene: TRBJ2-7
d_gene: .
CDR3aa: CASSGTQAYEQYF
CDR3nt: TGTGCCAGCAGCGGAACCCAGGCCTACGAGCAGTACTTC

len: 15
abundance: once
v_gene: TRBV2
j_gene: TRBJ1-5
d_gene: .
CDR3aa: CASGEDGGSNQPQHF
CDR3nt: TGTGCCAGCGGGGAGGACGGAGGAAGCAATCAGCCCCAGCATTTT

len: 15
abundance: .
v_gene: TRBV11-2
j_gene: TRBJ2-7
d_gene: TRBD2
CDR3aa: CASSLSGRSSYEQYF
CDR3nt: TGTGCCAGCAGCCTTAGCGGGAGGTCCTCCTACGAGCAGTACTTC

len: 15
abundance: .
v_gene: TRBV18
j_gene: TRBJ2-5
d_gene: TRBD2
CDR3aa: CASSPGTAGGETQYF
CDR3nt: TGTGCCAGCTCACCCGGGACAGCGGGGGGAGAGACCCAGTACTTC

len: 12
abundance: .
v_gene: TRBV7-2
j_gene: TRBJ2-1
d_gene: .
CDR3aa: CASSLGSYEQFF
CDR3nt: TGTGCCAGCAGCTTAGGTAGTTATGAGCAGTTCTTC

len: 16
abundance: .
v_gene: TRBV28
j_gene: TRBJ1-2
d_gene: .
CDR3aa: CASSLRVGELNYGYTF
CDR3nt: TGTGCCAGCAGTTTAAGGGTGGGGGAGCTTAACTATGGCTACACCTTC

len: 15
abundance: .
v_gene: TRBV27
j_gene: TRBJ2-3
d_gene: .
CDR3aa: CASRLGVLRTDTQYF
CDR3nt: TGTGCCAGCAGACTAGGGGTTCTCCGCACAGATACGCAGTATTTT

len: 17
abundance: once
v_gene: TRBV7-2
j_gene: TRBJ2-5
d_gene: TRBD1
CDR3aa: CASSLGSGSGGEETQYF
CDR3nt: TGTGCCAGCAGCTTAGGATCAGGGTCAGGGGGCGAAGAGACCCAGTACTTC

len: 15
abundance: .
v_gene: TRBV5-4
j_gene: TRBJ1-1
d_gene: TRBD1
CDR3aa: CASSPDREEVTEAFF
CDR3nt: TGTGCCAGCAGTCCGGACAGGGAGGAAGTCACTGAAGCTTTCTTT

len: 15
abundance: .
v_gene: TRBV7-9
j_gene: TRBJ1-1
d_gene: .
CDR3aa: CASSSAGFLNTEAFF
CDR3nt: TGTGCCAGCAGCTCCGCAGGGTTCCTGAACACTGAAGCTTTCTTT

len: 18
abundance: .
v_gene: TRBV7-8
j_gene: TRBJ2-5
d_gene: TRBD2
CDR3aa: CASRPPSGPSRDQETQYF
CDR3nt: TGTGCCAGCAGACCCCCTAGCGGCCCGTCCAGAGACCAAGAGACCCAGTACTTC

len: 14
abundance: .
v_gene: TRBV9
j_gene: TRBJ2-2
d_gene: .
CDR3aa: CASSVGRNTGELFF
CDR3nt: TGTGCCAGCAGCGTAGGTAGGAACACCGGGGAGCTGTTTTTT

len: 17
abundance: .
v_gene: TRBV11-2
j_gene: TRBJ2-1
d_gene: TRBD2
CDR3aa: CASSLVASGSNYNEQFF
CDR3nt: TGTGCCAGCAGCTTAGTGGCTAGCGGGAGTAATTACAATGAGCAGTTCTTC

len: 20
abundance: .
v_gene: TRBV2
j_gene: TRBJ2-5
d_gene: TRBD2
CDR3aa: CASRGNREPTRLASQETQYF
CDR3nt: TGTGCCAGCAGAGGTAACAGAGAACCCACCCGACTAGCGTCCCAAGAGACCCAGTACTTC